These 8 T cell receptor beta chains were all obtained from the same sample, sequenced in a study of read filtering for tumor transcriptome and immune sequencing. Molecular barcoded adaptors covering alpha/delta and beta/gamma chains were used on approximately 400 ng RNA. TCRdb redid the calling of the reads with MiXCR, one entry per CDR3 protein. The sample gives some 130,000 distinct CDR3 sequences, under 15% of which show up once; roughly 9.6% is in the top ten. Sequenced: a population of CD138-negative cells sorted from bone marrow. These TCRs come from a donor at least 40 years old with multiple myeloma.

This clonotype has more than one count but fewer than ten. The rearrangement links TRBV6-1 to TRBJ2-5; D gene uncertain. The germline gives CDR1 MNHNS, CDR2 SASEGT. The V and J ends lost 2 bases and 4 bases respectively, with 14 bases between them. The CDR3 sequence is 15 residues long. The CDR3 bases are TGTGCCAGCAGTGAATCTTGGACGTCGGTAGAGACCCAGTACTTC. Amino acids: CASSESWTSVETQYF.

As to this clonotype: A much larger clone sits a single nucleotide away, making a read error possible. CDR3 residues: CASSRGQGGNRPQHF. For the CDR3, the DNA is TGTGCCAGTAGCCGGGGACAGGGGGGCAATCGGCCCCAGCATTTT. The chain recombines TRBV19 with TRBJ1-5; 11 bases line up with TRBD1. The CDR3 runs to 15 residues. The germline gives CDR1 LNHDA, CDR2 SQIVND (reference sequence).

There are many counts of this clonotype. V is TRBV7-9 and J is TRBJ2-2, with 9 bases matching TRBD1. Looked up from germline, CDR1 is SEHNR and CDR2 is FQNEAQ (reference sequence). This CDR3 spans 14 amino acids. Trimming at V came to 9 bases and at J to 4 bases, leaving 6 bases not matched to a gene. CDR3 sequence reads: CASLTDRGTGELFF. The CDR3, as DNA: TGTGCCAGTTTGACGGACAGGGGCACCGGGGAGCTGTTTTTT.

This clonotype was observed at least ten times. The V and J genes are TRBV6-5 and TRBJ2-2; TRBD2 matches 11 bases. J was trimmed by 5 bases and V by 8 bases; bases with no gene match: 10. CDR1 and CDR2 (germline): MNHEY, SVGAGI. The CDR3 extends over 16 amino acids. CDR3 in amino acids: CASWEGSSGGTGELFF. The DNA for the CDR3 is TGTGCCAGCTGGGAGGGCTCTAGCGGGGGGACCGGGGAGCTGTTTTTT.

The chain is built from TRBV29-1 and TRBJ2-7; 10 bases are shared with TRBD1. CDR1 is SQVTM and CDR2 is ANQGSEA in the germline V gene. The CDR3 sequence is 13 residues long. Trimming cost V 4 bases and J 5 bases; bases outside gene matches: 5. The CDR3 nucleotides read TGCAGCGTTGCCGGGACAGGGGACCACGAGCAGTACTTC. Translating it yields CSVAGTGDHEQYF.

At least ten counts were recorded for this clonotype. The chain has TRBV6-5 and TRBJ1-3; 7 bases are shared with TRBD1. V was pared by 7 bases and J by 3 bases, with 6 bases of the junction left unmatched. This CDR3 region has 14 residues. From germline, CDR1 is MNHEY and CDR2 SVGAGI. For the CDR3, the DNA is TGTGCCAGCAAGAAGCAGGGGGATGGAAACACCATATATTTT. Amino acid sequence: CASKKQGDGNTIYF.

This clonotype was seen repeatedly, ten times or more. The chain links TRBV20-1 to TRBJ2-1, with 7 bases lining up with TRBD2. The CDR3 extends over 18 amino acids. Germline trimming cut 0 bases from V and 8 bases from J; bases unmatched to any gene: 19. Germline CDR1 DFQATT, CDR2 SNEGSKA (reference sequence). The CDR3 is CSARDTGGDAAFTYEQFF. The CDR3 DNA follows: TGCAGTGCTAGAGATACGGGAGGAGACGCGGCCTTTACGTATGAGCAGTTCTTC.

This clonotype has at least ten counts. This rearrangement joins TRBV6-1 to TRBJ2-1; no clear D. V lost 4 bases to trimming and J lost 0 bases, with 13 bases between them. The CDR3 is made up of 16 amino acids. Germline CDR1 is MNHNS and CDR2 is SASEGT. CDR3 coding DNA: TGTGCCAGCAGTGCCTATCCCCTCGGCTCCTACAATGAGCAGTTCTTC. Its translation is CASSAYPLGSYNEQFF.